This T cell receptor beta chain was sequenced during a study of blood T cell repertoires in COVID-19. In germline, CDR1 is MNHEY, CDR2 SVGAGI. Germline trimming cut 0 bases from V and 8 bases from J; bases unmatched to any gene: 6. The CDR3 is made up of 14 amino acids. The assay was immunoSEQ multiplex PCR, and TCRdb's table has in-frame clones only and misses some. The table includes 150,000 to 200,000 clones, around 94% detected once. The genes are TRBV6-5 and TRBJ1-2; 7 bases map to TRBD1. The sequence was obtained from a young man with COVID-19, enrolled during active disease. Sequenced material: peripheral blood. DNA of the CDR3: TGTGCCAGCAGTTACTCTACAGGGGAGGAAGGCTACACCTTC. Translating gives CASSYSTGEEGYTF.